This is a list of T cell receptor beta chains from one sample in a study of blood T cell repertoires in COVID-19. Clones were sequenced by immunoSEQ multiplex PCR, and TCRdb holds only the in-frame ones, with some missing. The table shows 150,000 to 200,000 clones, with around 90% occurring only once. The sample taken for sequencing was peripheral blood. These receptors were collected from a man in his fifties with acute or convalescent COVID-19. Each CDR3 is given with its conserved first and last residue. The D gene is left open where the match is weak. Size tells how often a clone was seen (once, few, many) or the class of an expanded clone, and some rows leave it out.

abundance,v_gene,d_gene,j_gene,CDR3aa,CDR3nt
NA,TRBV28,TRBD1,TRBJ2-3,CASSIQTGWGTDTQYF,TGTGCCAGCAGTATCCAGACAGGGTGGGGTACAGATACGCAGTATTTT
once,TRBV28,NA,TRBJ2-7,CASRSGDSYEQYF,TGTGCCAGCAGATCAGGGGACTCCTACGAGCAGTACTTC
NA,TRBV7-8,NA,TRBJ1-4,CASSTQEIFGKLFF,TGTGCCAGCAGCACACAGGAGATTTTCGGAAAACTGTTTTTT
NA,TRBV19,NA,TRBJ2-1,CASSTGGRYNEQFF,TGTGCCAGTAGTACCGGGGGGCGATACAATGAGCAGTTCTTC
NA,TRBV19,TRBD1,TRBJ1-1,CATSTGKGTEAFF,TGTGCCACCTCGACAGGGAAAGGGACTGAAGCTTTCTTT
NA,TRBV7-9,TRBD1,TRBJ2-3,CASSFPGTGSTDTQYF,TGTGCCAGCAGCTTTCCCGGGACAGGTAGCACAGATACGCAGTATTTT
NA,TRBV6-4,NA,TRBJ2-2,CASSGELNTGELFF,TGTGCCAGCAGTGGGGAGCTGAACACCGGGGAGCTGTTTTTT
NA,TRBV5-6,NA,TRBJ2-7,CASSWGVGTVEQYF,TGTGCCAGCAGCTGGGGCGTTGGGACTGTCGAGCAGTACTTC
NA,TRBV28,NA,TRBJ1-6,CASSFPGYSPLHF,TGTGCCAGCAGTTTCCCAGGCTATTCACCCCTCCACTTT
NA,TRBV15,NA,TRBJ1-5,CATSRGQGSNQPQHF,TGTGCCACCAGCAGAGGTCAGGGGAGCAATCAGCCCCAGCATTTT
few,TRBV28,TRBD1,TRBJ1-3,CASSLPWTGTGNTIYF,TGTGCCAGCAGTTTGCCTTGGACAGGGACTGGAAACACCATATATTTT
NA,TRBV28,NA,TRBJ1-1,CASSLSSTEAFF,TGTGCCAGCAGTTTATCGTCTACTGAAGCTTTCTTT
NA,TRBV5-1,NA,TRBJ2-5,CASSLGGTSQETQYF,TGCGCCAGCAGCTTAGGAGGGACGTCACAAGAGACCCAGTACTTC
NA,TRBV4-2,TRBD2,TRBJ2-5,CASSQGVPSGLQETQYF,TGTGCCAGCAGCCAAGGAGTCCCTAGCGGATTACAAGAGACCCAGTACTTC
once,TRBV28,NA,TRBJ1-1,CASSLPRQPEAFF,TGTGCCAGCAGTCTCCCTCGACAGCCTGAAGCTTTCTTT
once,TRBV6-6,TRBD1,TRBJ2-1,CASRPLDRGPRDEQFF,TGTGCCAGCAGACCACTTGACAGGGGCCCCCGGGATGAGCAGTTCTTC
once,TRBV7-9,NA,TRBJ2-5,CASSLLAVQGTQYF,TGTGCCAGCAGCTTACTCGCGGTCCAAGGGACCCAGTACTTC
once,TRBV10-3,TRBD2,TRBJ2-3,CAISESGGDTQYF,TGTGCCATCAGTGAAAGCGGGGGAGATACGCAGTATTTT
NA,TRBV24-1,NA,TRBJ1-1,CATSDAGSNTEAFF,TGTGCCACCAGTGATGCAGGGTCGAACACTGAAGCTTTCTTT
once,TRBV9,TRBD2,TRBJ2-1,CASSVASGLGFSEQFF,TGTGCCAGCAGCGTAGCGTCCGGACTAGGGTTTAGTGAGCAGTTCTTC
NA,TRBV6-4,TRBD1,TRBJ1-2,CASREGQGADGYTF,TGTGCCAGCAGGGAGGGACAGGGGGCTGATGGCTACACCTTC
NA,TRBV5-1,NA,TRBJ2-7,CASSLPGHTYEQYF,TGCGCCAGCAGCTTACCGGGACATACCTACGAGCAGTACTTC
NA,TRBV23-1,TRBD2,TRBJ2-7,CASSQGLAEKPDEQYF,TGCGCCAGCAGTCAGGGACTAGCGGAGAAGCCCGACGAGCAGTACTTC
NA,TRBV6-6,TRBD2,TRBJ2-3,CASYRDYDPDTQYF,TGTGCCAGCTACCGGGACTACGATCCAGATACGCAGTATTTT
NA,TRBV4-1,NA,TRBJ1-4,CASSQGGRGRGEKLFF,TGCGCCAGCAGCCAAGGGGGTCGAGGAAGGGGCGAAAAACTGTTTTTT
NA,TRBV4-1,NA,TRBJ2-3,CASSPAWRSTDTQYF,TGCGCCAGCAGCCCAGCCTGGAGGTCTACAGATACGCAGTATTTT
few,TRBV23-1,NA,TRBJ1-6,CASTPGRPGVCSPLHF,TGCGCCAGCACCCCCGGCCGCCCAGGGGTATGCTCACCCCTCCACTTT
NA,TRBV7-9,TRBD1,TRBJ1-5,CASSLGIARGLSQPQHF,TGTGCCAGCAGCTTAGGTATCGCGAGGGGGCTTAGCCAGCCCCAGCATTTT